This T cell receptor (beta chain) emerged from a study of CD8 T cells in ankylosing spondylitis. Overall study results and limits: In ankylosing spondylitis patients, matched synovial fluid reportedly showed significant enrichment of disease-linked clones.

Making the TCR beta libraries involved quantitative 5'-RACE with molecular barcodes. TCRdb fed the 5' RACE reads into MiXCR, producing one record per CDR3 protein. The sample includes about 42,000 distinct CDR3 sequences, 3% to 4% of them seen just once. Germline CDR1 is SGDLS and CDR2 is YYNGEE. Trimming cost V 4 bases and J 1 base, with 12 bases left between them. The CDR3 spans 14 residues. The table lists this clonotype with many counts. The antigen remains unidentified. The sample consisted of blood, either unsorted or a sorted T cell fraction (not recorded which). The J gene is TRBJ2-7, the V gene TRBV9, with D maybe TRBD2 (6 bases). The receptor comes from a female donor with ankylosing spondylitis or in good health (not recorded which). CDR3 DNA sequence: TGTGCCAGCAGCTCCGTGGACTATTCCTACGAGCAGTACTTC. Protein sequence: CASSSVDYSYEQYF.